The 4 T cell receptor beta chains below all came from one sample that was sequenced in a study of cytomegalovirus exposure and HLA in healthy donors. A multiplex PCR was run with 60 Vbeta primers and 13 Jbeta primers. Using immunoSEQ multiplex PCR, the repertoire was profiled, and TCRdb retains in-frame clones only, with some absent. The profile covers 75,000 to 100,000 clones, with approximately 80% appearing a single time and about 3.3% taken by the ten largest. Sequences were obtained from PBMCs. These receptors all stem from a man aged 40-49 years in good health and CMV-seronegative.

The chain employs TRBV29-1 and TRBJ2-1; TRBD2 matches 11 bases. In germline, CDR1 is SQVTM, CDR2 ANQGSEA. J gave up 0 bases and V 1 base, and 11 bases lay outside the gene matches. The CDR3 extends over 19 amino acids. CDR3 protein: CSVEGFSGGASSSYNEQFF. The CDR3 coding sequence is TGCAGCGTTGAAGGATTTAGCGGGGGGGCCTCTAGCTCCTACAATGAGCAGTTCTTC.

This rearrangement joins TRBV19 to TRBJ2-1, with TRBD1 matching 10 bases. The trim removed 5 bases at V and 10 bases at J, leaving 14 bases unmatched. The CDR3 runs 16 residues. Looked up from germline, CDR1 is LNHDA and CDR2 is SQIVND (reference sequence). The CDR3 is CASSPERDRGYREQFF. DNA of the CDR3: TGTGCCAGTAGTCCAGAGCGGGACAGGGGTTATCGGGAGCAGTTCTTC.

The chain links TRBV27 to TRBJ1-2; D call uncertain. Trimming pared 0 bases from V and 2 bases from J, leaving 7 bases between. From germline, CDR1 is MNHEY and CDR2 SMNVEV (reference sequence). CDR3 length: 14 residues. DNA of the CDR3: TGTGCCAGCAGTTTATCCCTCGGGAACTATGGCTACACCTTC. It specifies CASSLSLGNYGYTF.

Written as DNA, the CDR3 is TGTGCCTGGAGTGGGGGGGACAGGGCTACCTACGAGCAGTACTTC. Translation gives CAWSGGDRATYEQYF. The rearrangement uses TRBV30 and TRBJ2-7, with TRBD1 matching 9 bases. J lost 2 bases, V lost 1 base, and 6 bases had no gene match. Germline CDR1 and CDR2: GTSNPN and SVGIG (reference sequence). The CDR3 extends over 15 amino acids.